One and the same sample provided the 10 T cell receptor beta chains below, sequenced in a study of regulatory T cells in long-lasting Graves disease. Indicated time point: newly diagnosed GD, antithyroid drugs for less than 3 months. TCR sequences were obtained from RNA taken from PBMCs. Building the TCR beta libraries relied on iRepertoire HTBI primers, and CDR3 regions underwent Arm-PCR. One entry per CDR3 protein results from TCRdb running MiXCR on the multiplex PCR reads. The repertoire holds hundreds of thousands of distinct CDR3 sequences, with 16% as singletons. A further study also used this sample, focusing on T cells in Graves' hyperthyroidism and ophthalmopathy.

The sample consisted of peripheral blood mononuclear cells (PBMCs), taken at new diagnosis, from a patient treated with antithyroid drugs. The receptors derive from a woman aged 30 to 39 with Graves disease.

This clonotype was seen repeatedly, ten times or more. This rearrangement joins TRBV3-1 to TRBJ2-1; 9 bases align to TRBD2. The V and J ends lost 4 bases and 9 bases, in that order; junction bases with no gene match: 1. CDR1 LGHDT and CDR2 YNNKEL come from the germline V gene (reference sequence). CDR3 length: 12 residues. The CDR3 protein is CASSLLAGEQFF. In DNA form, the CDR3 reads TGTGCCAGCAGCCTACTAGCGGGTGAGCAGTTCTTC.

The V gene is TRBV19, the J gene TRBJ1-5; 8 positions match TRBD1. V dropped 8 bases and J dropped 7; count of bases not matched to a gene: 7. Germline V lookup: CDR1 LNHDA, CDR2 SQIVND (reference sequence). The CDR3 is 13 residues long. For the CDR3, the DNA is TGTGCCAGTTCGGACAGGGTAAGCCAGCCCCAGCATTTT. Translating it yields CASSDRVSQPQHF.

Many counts were recorded for this clonotype. DNA of the CDR3: TGTGCCAGTAGTGACTGGGACAGGAACACCGGGGAGCTGTTTTTT. Translated: CASSDWDRNTGELFF. The chain joins TRBV19 to TRBJ2-2, with TRBD1 identical over 7 bases. CDR1 and CDR2 (germline): LNHDA, SQIVND (reference sequence). CDR3 length equals 15 residues. The junction had 4 bases not matched to a gene; V was cut back by 5 bases and J by 1 base.

V and J are TRBV10-2 and TRBJ2-1; no reliable D call. CDR1 WSHSY and CDR2 SAAADI come from the germline V gene. CDR3 length equals 11 residues. Trimming cost V 7 bases and J 2 bases, with 3 bases left between them. The CDR3: CASMTYNEQFF. In DNA, the CDR3 is TGCGCCAGCATGACCTACAATGAGCAGTTCTTC.

This rearrangement joins TRBV5-5 to TRBJ2-1; D is unclear. Germline V gives CDR1 SGHKS, CDR2 YYEKEE (reference sequence). The CDR3 has 15 residues. Deletions cut 3 bases from V and 0 bases from J, with 10 bases between. Here the CDR3 DNA reads TGTGCCAGCAGCTCGTCTGAGAGCTCCTACAATGAGCAGTTCTTC. Translated, it gives CASSSSESSYNEQFF.

V and J are TRBV20-1 and TRBJ2-2; 7 positions match TRBD2. Germline values: CDR1 DFQATT, CDR2 SNEGSKA (reference sequence). J was trimmed by 1 base and V by 3 bases; bases with no gene match: 2. This CDR3 contains 14 residues. The CDR3 loop reads CSASPSGNTGELFF. The CDR3 DNA reads as TGCAGTGCTAGTCCTAGCGGGAACACCGGGGAGCTGTTTTTT.

At least ten counts were recorded for this clonotype. The chain combines TRBV29-1 with TRBJ2-5; 12 nucleotides agree with TRBD2. From germline, CDR1 is SQVTM and CDR2 ANQGSEA. Unmatched junction bases numbered 17, after V lost 3 bases and J lost 3 bases. The CDR3 has 19 amino acids. Here the CDR3 reads CSVEPGRRLAGVYEETQYF. CDR3 nucleotide sequence: TGCAGCGTTGAGCCCGGTCGGAGACTAGCGGGAGTGTATGAAGAGACCCAGTACTTC. The full variable domain, with the rest looked up from reference TRBV29-1 and TRBJ2-5, is SAVISQKPSRDICQRGTSLTIQCQVDSQVTMMFWYRQQPGQSLTLIATANQGSEATYESGFVIDKFPISRPNLTFSTLTVSNMSPEDSSIYLCSVEPGRRLAGVYEETQYFGPGTRLLVL.

V gene TRBV19 combines with J gene TRBJ2-3; possibly TRBD2 for D (5 bases). The V gene lost 0 bases and the J gene lost 4 bases, with 5 bases spanning the gap. This CDR3 is built from 13 residues. CDR1 and CDR2 (germline): LNHDA, SQIVND (reference sequence). The CDR3 DNA reads as TGTGCCAGTAGTATAGAGGAGGCAGATACGCAGTATTTT. Residues: CASSIEEADTQYF.

This clonotype was observed a few times. A much larger clonotype is one base distant, so this may be a read error. The V call is TRBV6-2 or TRBV6-3, the J call TRBJ2-7, with 7 bases matching TRBD2. Trimming cost V 2 bases and J 6 bases; bases outside gene matches: 4. The germline CDR1 and CDR2 sequences are MNHEY and SVGEGT. CDR3 size: 13 residues. The CDR3, as DNA: TGTGCCAGCAGTTACCTTGGGGAGGGCGAGCAGTACTTC. This encodes CASSYLGEGEQYF.

This clonotype appeared many times. This chain joins TRBV10-3 and TRBJ2-7; tentative D call: TRBD1 (5 bases). The CDR3 has 16 residues. Trimming removed 4 bases from V and 0 bases from J, with 16 bases in between. Germline V lookup: CDR1 ENHRY, CDR2 SYGVKD. CDR3 residues: CAISVLGQEFSYEQYF. For the CDR3, the DNA is TGTGCCATCAGTGTACTGGGGCAGGAGTTCTCCTACGAGCAGTACTTC.